This TCR beta chain is drawn from a study of long-term antiretroviral therapy in people with HIV. The run of the v3.0 immunoSEQ assay was at survey level. 40,000-50,000 T-cell genomes per sample were the sequencing target. The method was immunoSEQ multiplex PCR; TCRdb's version includes in-frame clones alone and lacks a portion of them. The sample has about 30,000 clones, around 80% seen once. Germline assignment: CDR1 LNHDA and CDR2 SQIVND (reference sequence). The CDR3 extends over 13 amino acids. The V gene lost 5 bases and the J gene lost 4 bases, with 9 bases spanning the gap. This specimen was unsorted PBMCs, taken 1.5 years before starting antiretroviral therapy. The source of this sequence is a man aged 18 to 29 with HIV. V gene TRBV19 combines with J gene TRBJ1-5, with a weak D call TRBD1 (5 bases). The DNA of the CDR3 is TGTGCCAGTAGTTGGGGCAGAAATCAGCCCCAGCATTTT. Its translation is CASSWGRNQPQHF.